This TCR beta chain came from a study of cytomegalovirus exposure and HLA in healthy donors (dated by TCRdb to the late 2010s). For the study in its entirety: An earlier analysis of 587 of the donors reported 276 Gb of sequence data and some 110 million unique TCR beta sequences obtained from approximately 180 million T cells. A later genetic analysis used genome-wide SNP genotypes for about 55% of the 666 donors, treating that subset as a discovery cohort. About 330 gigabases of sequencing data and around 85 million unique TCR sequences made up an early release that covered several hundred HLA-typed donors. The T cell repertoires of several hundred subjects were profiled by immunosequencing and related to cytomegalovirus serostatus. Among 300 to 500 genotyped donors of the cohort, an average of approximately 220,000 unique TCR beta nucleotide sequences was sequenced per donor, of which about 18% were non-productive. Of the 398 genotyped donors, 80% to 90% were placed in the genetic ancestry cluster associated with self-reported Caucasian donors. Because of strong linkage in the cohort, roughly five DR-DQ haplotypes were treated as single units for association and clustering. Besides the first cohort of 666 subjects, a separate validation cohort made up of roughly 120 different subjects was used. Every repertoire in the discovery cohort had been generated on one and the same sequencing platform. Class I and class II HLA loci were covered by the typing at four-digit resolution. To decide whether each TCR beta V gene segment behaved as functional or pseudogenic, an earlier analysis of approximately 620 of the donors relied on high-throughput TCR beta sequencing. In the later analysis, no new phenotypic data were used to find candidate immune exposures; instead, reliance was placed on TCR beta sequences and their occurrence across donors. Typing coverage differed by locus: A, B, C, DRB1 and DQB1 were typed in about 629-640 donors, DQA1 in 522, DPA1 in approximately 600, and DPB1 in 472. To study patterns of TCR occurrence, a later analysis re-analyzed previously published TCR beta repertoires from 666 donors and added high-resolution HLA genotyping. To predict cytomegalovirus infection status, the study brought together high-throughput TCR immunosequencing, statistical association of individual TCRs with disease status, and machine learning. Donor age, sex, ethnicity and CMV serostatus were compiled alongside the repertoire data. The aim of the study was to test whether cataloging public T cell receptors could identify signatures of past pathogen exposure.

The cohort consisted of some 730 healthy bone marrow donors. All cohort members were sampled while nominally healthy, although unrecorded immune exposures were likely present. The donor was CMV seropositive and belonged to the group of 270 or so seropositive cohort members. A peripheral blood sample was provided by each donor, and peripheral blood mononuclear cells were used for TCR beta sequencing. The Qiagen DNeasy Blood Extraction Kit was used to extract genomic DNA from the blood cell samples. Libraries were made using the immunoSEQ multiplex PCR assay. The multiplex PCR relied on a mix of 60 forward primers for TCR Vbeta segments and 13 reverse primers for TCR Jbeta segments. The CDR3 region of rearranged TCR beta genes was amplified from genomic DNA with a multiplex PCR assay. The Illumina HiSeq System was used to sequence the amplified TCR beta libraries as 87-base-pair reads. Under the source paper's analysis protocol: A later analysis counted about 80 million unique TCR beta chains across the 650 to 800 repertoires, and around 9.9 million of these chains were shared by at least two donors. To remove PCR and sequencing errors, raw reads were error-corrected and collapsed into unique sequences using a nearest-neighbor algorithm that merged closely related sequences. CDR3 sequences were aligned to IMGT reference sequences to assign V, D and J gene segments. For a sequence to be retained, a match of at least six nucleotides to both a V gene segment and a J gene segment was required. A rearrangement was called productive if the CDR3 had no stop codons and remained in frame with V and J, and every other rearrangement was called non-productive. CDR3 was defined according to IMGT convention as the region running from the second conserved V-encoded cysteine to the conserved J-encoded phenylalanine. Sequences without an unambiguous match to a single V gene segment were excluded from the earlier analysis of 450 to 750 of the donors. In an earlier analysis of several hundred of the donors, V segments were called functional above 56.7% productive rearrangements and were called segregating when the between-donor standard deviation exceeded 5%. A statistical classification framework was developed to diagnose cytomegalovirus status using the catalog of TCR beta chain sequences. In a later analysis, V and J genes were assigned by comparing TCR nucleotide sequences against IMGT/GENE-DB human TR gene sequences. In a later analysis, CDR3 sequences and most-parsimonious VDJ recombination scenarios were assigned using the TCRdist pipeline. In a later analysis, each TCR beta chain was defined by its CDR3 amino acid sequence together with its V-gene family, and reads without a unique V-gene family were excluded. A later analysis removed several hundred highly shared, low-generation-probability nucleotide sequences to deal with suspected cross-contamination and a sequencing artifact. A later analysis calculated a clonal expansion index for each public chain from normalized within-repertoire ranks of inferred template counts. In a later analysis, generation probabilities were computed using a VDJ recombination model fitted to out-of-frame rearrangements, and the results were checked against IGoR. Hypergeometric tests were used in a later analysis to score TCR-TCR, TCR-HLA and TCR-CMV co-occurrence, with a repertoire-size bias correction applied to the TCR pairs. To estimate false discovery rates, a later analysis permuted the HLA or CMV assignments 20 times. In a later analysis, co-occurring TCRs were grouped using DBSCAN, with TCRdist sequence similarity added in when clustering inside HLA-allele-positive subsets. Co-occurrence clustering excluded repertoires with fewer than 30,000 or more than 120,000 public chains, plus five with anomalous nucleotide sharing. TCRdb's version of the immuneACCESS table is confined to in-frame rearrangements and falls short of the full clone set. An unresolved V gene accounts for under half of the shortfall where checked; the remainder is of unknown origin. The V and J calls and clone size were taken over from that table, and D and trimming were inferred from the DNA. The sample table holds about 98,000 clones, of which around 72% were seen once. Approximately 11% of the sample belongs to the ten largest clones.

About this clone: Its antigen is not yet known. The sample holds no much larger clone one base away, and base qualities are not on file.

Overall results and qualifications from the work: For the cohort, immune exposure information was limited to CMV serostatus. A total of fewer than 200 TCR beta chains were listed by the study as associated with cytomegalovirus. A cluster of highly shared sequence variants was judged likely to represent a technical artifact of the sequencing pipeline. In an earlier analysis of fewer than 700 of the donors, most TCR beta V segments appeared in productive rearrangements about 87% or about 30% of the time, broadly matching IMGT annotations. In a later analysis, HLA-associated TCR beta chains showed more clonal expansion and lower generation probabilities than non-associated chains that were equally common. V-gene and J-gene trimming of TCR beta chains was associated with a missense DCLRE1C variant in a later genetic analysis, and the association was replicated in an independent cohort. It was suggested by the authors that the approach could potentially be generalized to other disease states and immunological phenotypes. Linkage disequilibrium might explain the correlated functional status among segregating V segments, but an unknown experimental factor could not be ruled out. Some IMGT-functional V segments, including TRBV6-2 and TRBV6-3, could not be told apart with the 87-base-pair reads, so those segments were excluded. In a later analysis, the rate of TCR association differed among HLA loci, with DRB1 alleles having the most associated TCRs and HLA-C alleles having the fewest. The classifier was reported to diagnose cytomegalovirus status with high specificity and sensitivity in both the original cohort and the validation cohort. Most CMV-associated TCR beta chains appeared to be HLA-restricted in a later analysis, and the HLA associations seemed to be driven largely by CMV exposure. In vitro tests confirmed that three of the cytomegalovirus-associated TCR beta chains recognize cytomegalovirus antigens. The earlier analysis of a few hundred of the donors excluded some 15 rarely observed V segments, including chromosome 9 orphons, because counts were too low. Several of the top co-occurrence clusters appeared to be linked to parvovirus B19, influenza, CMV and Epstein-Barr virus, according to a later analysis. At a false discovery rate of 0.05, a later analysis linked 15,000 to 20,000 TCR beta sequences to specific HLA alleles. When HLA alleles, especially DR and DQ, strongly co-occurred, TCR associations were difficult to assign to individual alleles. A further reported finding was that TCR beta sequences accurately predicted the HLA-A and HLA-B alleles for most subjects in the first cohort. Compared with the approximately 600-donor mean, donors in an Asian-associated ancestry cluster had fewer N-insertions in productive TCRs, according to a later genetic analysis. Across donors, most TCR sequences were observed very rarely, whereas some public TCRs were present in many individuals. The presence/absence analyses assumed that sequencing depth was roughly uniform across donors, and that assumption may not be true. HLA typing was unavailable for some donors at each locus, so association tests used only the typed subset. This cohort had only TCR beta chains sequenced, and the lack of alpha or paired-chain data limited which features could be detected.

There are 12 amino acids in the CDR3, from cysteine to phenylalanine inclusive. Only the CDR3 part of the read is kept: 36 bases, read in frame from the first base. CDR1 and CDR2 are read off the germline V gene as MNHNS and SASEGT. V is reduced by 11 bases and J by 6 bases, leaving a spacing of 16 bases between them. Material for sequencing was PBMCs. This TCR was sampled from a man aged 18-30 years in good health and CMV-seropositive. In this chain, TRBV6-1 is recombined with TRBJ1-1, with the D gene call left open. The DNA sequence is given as TGTGCCCTACAGACCCTTTTCTCTGAAGCTTTCTTT. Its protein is CALQTLFSEAFF.